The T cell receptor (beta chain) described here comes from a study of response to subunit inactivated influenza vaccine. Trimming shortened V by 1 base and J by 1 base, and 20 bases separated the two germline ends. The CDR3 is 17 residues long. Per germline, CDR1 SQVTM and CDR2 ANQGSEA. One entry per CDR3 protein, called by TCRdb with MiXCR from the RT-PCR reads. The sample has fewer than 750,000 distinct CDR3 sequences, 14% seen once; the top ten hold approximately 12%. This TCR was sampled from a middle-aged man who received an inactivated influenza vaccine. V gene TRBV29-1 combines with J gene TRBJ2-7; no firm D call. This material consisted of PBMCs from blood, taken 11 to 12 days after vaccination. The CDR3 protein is CSVEGSNDLYGSYEQYF. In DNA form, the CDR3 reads TGCAGCGTTGAAGGTTCGAACGACTTATACGGATCCTACGAGCAGTACTTC.